This T cell receptor beta chain was identified during a study of blood T cell repertoires in COVID-19. Study at large: COVID-19 samples from acute and convalescent phases originated in the United States, Italy and Spain. In each case, the material was cDNA or gDNA derived from T cells, B-cell-depleted T cells, or PBMCs.

Germline V gene data show CDR1 as SGHDN and CDR2 as FVKESK. With 8 bases removed from V and 3 bases from J, the gap between germline ends came to 14 bases. The CDR3 is 13 amino acids. This clone was detected only a few times. Original processing methods: Cell counts per sample came from amplifying reference gene primers. The protocol was immunoSEQ multiplex PCR, while the TCRdb copy is restricted to in-frame clones and leaves out a portion. V and J calls and clone size come straight from that table; D and trimming were deduced from the DNA. The sample carries 250,000 to 350,000 clones, roughly 89% recorded once.

The chain has TRBV14 and TRBJ2-7; D is perhaps TRBD1 (6 bases). Input material: peripheral blood. The receptor was derived from a man between 25 and 39 years old with acute or convalescent COVID-19. The CDR3 here is CASGRDTGYEQYF. As DNA, the CDR3 is TGTGCCAGCGGCCGGGACACGGGCTACGAGCAGTACTTC. Full variable domain (remainder filled in from reference TRBV14 and TRBJ2-7): EAGVTQFPSHSVIEKGQTVTLRCDPISGHDNLYWYRRVMGKEIKFLLHFVKESKQDESGMPNNRFLAERTGGTYSTLKVQPAELEDSGVYFCASGRDTGYEQYFGPGTRLTVT.